Listed here are 12 T cell receptor beta chains from one sample, sequenced in a study of patients and donors after allogeneic stem cell transplantation. Via MiXCR, TCRdb re-called the RT-PCR reads, giving one row per CDR3 protein. This sample yields under 30,000 distinct CDR3 sequences, of which approximately 28% are seen a single time; roughly half belongs to the top ten. The sample consisted of blood, either unsorted or a sorted T cell fraction (not recorded which). These receptors were obtained from a human donor who was either an allogeneic HSCT recipient or a stem cell or donor lymphocyte infusion donor (not recorded which). It is not recorded whose cells these are; they may come from a transplant donor.

The gene calls are TRBV5-6 and TRBJ2-1, with TRBD2 matching over 7 bases. CDR1 and CDR2 (germline): SGHDT, YYEEEE. V lost 7 bases and J lost 5; bases outside the gene matches: 0. This CDR3 is 11 amino acids long. The DNA for the CDR3 is TGTGCCAGCCTAGCGGACAATGAGCAGTTCTTC. Its protein is CASLADNEQFF.

V usage is TRBV6-2 or TRBV6-3 and J usage is TRBJ2-5, with D possibly matching TRBD1 (6 bases). V lost 6 bases to trimming and J lost 3 bases, with 11 bases between them. Germline V gene sequence: CDR1 MNHEY, CDR2 SVGEGT. The CDR3 has 13 amino acids. Here the CDR3 DNA reads TGTGCCAGCAGCCTGAGGACAGAAGAGACCCAGTACTTC. Translating gives CASSLRTEETQYF.

In its sample, this clonotype was seen many times. The J gene is TRBJ1-2, the V gene TRBV6-5; tentative D call: TRBD1 (5 bases). The ends were cut back, 0 bases at V and 5 bases at J, with 19 bases in the middle. The length of the CDR3 is 17 residues. Per germline, CDR1 MNHEY and CDR2 SVGAGI. The CDR3 sequence: CASSYSKWSAKGYGYTF. CDR3 in DNA: TGTGCCAGCAGTTACTCGAAATGGAGCGCTAAGGGGTATGGCTACACCTTC.

The chain carries TRBV28 and TRBJ1-2, with D perhaps matching TRBD1 (5 bases). The germline V and J ends were trimmed by 5 bases and 7 bases, with 20 bases remaining between them. The CDR3 contains 15 residues. CDR1 and CDR2 (germline): MDHEN, SYDVKM. DNA of the CDR3: TGTGCCAGCAGTACCCTTCGGGAGAGGGGCTCTGGCTACACCTTC. Its protein product is CASSTLRERGSGYTF.

The table lists this clonotype with a few counts. The chain couples TRBV6-1 to TRBJ1-5; D gene unclear. The CDR3 runs 15 residues. V was clipped by 1 base and J by 1 base, with 8 bases between them. Germline V gene data show CDR1 as MNHNS and CDR2 as SASEGT. The CDR3 sequence is CASSEVDLSNQPQHF. The CDR3, as DNA: TGTGCCAGCAGTGAAGTGGACCTCAGCAATCAGCCCCAGCATTTT.

J is TRBJ1-6 and V is TRBV6-1; possibly TRBD1 for D (5 bases). This CDR3 region has 16 residues. Germline CDR1 is MNHNS and CDR2 is SASEGT. With 2 bases removed from V and 3 bases from J, the gap between germline ends came to 11 bases. The CDR3 region has the DNA TGTGCCAGCAGTGAACCCGGGACTATCTATAATTCACCCCTCCACTTT. Amino acids: CASSEPGTIYNSPLHF.

This clonotype was recorded many times. This chain uses TRBV4-3 with TRBJ1-6, with D unclear. This CDR3 has 16 residues. Germline values: CDR1 LGHNA, CDR2 YSLEER. Trimming removed 4 bases from V and 3 bases from J, with 13 bases in between. CDR3: CASSPEGGGYNSPLHF. In DNA form, the CDR3 reads TGCGCCAGCAGCCCGGAGGGTGGTGGCTATAATTCACCCCTCCACTTT.

This clonotype has just a few counts. This chain uses TRBV12-3 or TRBV12-4 with TRBJ1-1; unclear D gene. The CDR3 is made up of 12 amino acids. Trimming shortened V by 1 base and J by 0 bases, and 0 bases separated the two germline ends. This CDR3 is CASSLVNTEAFF. CDR3 nucleotide sequence: TGTGCCAGCAGTTTAGTGAACACTGAAGCTTTCTTT.

The J gene is TRBJ1-1, the V gene TRBV9; D gene uncertain. V was pared by 4 bases and J by 1 base, with 11 bases between. The germline V gene has CDR1 SGDLS and CDR2 YYNGEE. The CDR3 spans 14 residues. In DNA, the CDR3 is TGTGCCAGCAGCCCCCGGCACCCGAACACTGAAGCTTTCTTT. This codes for CASSPRHPNTEAFF.

In its sample, this clonotype was seen a few times. The chain has TRBV20-1 and TRBJ1-1; D is uncertain. Germline V gives CDR1 DFQATT, CDR2 SNEGSKA (reference sequence). This CDR3 comprises 16 residues. CDR3 nucleotide sequence: TGCAGCTACTCTCGAGGAGGACGCCGGTTGAACACTGAAGCTTTCTTT. Protein: CSYSRGGRRLNTEAFF.

This clonotype was observed a handful of times. V usage is TRBV5-1 and J usage is TRBJ1-2; D not resolved. V shed 0 bases and J shed 5 bases, with 8 bases lying between them. The CDR3 is made up of 13 amino acids. CDR1 and CDR2 (germline): SGHRS, YFSETQ. The CDR3 region has the DNA TGCGCCAGCAGCTTGGGGGCTCAGTATGGCTACACCTTC. Protein sequence: CASSLGAQYGYTF.

The table lists this clonotype with a few counts. The rearrangement links TRBV12-3 or TRBV12-4 to TRBJ2-7; D not resolved. Trimming pared 6 bases from V and 1 base from J, leaving 16 bases between. This CDR3 contains 15 residues. This CDR3 reads CASRLPLRPSYEQYV. CDR3 DNA: TGTGCCAGCAGACTTCCCCTCCGCCCTTCCTACGAGCAGTACGTC.